This TCR beta chain was observed in a study of a mutant IDH1 vaccine in newly diagnosed glioma. Turning to the study itself: Patients' prior therapy spanned radiotherapy, temozolomide, or both; most underwent both.

Profiled with immunoSEQ multiplex PCR; TCRdb holds only in-frame clones, not every one. The sample consists of approximately 70,000 clones, 70% to 80% of them appearing once. This clone was observed a handful of times. Sample time point: baseline, week 1 (first vaccination visit). The treatment denotes: pre-vaccination baseline after standard-of-care therapy. Each astrocytoma in the donors was new, WHO grade 3 or 4, IDH1-mutant and ATRX-lost. The source was PBMCs, collected from a glioma patient treated with radiotherapy, temozolomide or both. The source is a man aged 50-60 years with glioma.

CDR3 region: CASSQGDRGNGELFF. CDR3 sequence (DNA): TGCGCCAGCAGCCAAGGGGACAGGGGGAACGGGGAGCTGTTTTTT. The rearrangement joins TRBV4-1 to TRBJ2-2; TRBD1 matches 11 bases. The CDR3 covers 15 residues. The germline V gene has CDR1 MGHRA and CDR2 YSYEKL. V lost 1 base to trimming and J lost 7 bases; unmatched junction nucleotides: 2.